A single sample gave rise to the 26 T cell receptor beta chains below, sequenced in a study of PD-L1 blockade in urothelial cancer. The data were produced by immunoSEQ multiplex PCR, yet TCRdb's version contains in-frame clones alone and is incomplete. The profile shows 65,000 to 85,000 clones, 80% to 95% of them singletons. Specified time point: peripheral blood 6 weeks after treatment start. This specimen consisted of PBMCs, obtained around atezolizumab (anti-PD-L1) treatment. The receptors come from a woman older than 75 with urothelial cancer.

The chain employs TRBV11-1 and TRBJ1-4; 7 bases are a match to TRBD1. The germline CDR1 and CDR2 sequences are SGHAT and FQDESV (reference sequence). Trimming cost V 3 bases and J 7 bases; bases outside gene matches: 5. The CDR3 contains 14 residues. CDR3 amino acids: CASSFAGTVEKLFF. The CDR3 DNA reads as TGTGCCAGCAGCTTCGCCGGGACAGTTGAAAAACTGTTTTTT.

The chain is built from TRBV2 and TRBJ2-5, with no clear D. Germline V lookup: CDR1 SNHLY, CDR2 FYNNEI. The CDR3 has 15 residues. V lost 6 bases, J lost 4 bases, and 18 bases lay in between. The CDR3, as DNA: TGTGCCAGCAGGACCAGAGCGTCTTCAAGAGAGACCCAGTACTTC. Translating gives CASRTRASSRETQYF.

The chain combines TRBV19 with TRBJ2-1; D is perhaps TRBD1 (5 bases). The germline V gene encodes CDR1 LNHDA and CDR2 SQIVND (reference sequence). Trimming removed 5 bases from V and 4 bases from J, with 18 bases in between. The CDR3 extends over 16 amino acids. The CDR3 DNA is TGTGCCAGTAGTCCCAGGCGGCAGGGTTTGTACAATGAGCAGTTCTTC. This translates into CASSPRRQGLYNEQFF.

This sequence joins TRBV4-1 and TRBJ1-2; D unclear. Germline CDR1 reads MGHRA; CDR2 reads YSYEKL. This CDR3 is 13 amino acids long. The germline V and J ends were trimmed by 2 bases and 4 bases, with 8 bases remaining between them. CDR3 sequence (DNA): TGCGCCAGCAGCCAAAACGGCGGCTATGGCTACACCTTC. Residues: CASSQNGGYGYTF.

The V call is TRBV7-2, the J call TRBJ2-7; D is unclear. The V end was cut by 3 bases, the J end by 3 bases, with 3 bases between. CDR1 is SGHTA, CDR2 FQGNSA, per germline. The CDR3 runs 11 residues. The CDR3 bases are TGTGCCAGCAGCTTCCGCTACGAGCAGTACTTC. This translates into CASSFRYEQYF.

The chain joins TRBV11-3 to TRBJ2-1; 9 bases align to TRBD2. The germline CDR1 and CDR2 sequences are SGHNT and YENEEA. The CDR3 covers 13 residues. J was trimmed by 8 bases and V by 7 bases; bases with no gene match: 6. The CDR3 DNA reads TGTGCCAGCACCGTTAGCGGGAGAGATGAGCAGTTCTTC. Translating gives CASTVSGRDEQFF.

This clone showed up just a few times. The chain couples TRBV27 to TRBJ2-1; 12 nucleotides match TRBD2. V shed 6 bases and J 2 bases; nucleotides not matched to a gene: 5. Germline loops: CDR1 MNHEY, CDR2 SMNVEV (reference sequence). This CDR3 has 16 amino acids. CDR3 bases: TGTGCCAGCAGGACTAGCGGGAGTTTCACCTACAATGAGCAGTTCTTC. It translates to CASRTSGSFTYNEQFF.

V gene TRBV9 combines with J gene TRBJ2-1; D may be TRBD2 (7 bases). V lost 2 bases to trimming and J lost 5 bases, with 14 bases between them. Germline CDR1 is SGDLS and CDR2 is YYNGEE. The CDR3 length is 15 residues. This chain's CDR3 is CASSVGGHLDNEQFF. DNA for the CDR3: TGTGCCAGCAGCGTGGGGGGGCACCTCGACAATGAGCAGTTCTTC.

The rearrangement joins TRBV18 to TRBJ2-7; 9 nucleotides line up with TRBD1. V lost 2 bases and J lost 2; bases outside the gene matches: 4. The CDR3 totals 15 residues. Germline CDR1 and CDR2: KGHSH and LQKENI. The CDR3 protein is CASSPGTGRTYEQYF. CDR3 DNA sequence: TGTGCCAGCTCACCAGGGACAGGGAGGACCTACGAGCAGTACTTC.

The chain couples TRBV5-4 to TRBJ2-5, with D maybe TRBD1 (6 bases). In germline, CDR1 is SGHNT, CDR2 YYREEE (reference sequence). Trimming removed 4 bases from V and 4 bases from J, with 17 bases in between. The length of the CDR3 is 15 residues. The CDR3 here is CASSPKRTVAETQYF. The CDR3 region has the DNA TGTGCCAGCAGCCCGAAGAGGACAGTGGCAGAGACCCAGTACTTC.

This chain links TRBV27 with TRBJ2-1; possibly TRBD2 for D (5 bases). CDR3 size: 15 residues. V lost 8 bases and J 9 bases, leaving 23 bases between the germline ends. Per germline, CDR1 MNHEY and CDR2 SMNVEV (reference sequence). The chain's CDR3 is CASGVIGSLEGEQFF. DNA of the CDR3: TGTGCCAGCGGGGTGATAGGGAGCTTAGAGGGTGAGCAGTTCTTC.

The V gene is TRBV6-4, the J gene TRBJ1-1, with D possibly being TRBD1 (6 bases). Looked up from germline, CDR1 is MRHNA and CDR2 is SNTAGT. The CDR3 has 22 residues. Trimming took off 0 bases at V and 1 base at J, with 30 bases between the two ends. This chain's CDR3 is CASSDSKSDVRGAVRSNTEAFF. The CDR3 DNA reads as TGTGCCAGCAGTGACTCGAAATCCGACGTCAGGGGCGCGGTGAGGTCGAACACTGAAGCTTTCTTT.

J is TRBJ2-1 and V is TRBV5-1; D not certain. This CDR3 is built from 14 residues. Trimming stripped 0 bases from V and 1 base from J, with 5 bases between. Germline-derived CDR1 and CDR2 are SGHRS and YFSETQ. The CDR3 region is CASSLGSSYNEQFF. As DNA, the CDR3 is TGCGCCAGCAGCTTGGGTTCATCCTACAATGAGCAGTTCTTC.

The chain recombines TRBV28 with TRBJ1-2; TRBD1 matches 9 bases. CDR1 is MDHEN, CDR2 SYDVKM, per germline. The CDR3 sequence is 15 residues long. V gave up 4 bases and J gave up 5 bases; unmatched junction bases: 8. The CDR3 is CASSSSGTGRYGYTF. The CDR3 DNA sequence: TGTGCCAGCAGTTCCTCCGGGACAGGGCGATATGGCTACACCTTC.

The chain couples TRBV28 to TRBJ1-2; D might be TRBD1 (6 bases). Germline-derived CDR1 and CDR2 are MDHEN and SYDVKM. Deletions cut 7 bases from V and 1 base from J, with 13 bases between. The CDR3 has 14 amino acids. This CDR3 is CASTIRTVNYGYTF. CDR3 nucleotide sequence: TGTGCCAGCACTATACGGACAGTTAACTATGGCTACACCTTC.

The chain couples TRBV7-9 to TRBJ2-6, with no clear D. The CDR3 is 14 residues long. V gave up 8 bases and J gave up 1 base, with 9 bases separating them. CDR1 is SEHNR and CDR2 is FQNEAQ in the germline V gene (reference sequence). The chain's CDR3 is CASFFLSGANVLTF. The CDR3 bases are TGTGCCAGCTTCTTCTTATCTGGGGCCAACGTCCTGACTTTC.

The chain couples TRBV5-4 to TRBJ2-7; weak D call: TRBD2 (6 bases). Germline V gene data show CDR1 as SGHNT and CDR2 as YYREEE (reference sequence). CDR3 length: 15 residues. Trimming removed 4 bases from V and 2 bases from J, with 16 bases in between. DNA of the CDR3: TGTGCCAGCAGCCTGGCAGGAGGGAAGGCCTACGAGCAGTACTTC. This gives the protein CASSLAGGKAYEQYF.

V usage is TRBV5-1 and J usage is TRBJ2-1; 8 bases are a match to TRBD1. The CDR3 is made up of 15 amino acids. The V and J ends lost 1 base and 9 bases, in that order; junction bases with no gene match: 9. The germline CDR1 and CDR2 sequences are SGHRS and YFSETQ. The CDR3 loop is CASSLSFGQGGEQFF. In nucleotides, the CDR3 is TGCGCCAGCAGCTTGTCCTTTGGACAGGGCGGTGAGCAGTTCTTC.

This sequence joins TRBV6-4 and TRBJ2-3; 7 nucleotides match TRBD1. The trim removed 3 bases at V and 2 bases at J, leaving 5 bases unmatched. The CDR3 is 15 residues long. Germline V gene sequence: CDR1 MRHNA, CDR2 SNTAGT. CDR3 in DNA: TGTGCCAGCAGTGAACAGGGGCAGTCCACAGATACGCAGTATTTT. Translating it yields CASSEQGQSTDTQYF.

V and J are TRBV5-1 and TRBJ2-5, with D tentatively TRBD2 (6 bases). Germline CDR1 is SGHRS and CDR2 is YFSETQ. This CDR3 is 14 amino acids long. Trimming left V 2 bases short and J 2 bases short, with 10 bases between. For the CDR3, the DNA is TGCGCCAGCAGCTTTGGTAGCGGACAAGAGACCCAGTACTTC. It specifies CASSFGSGQETQYF.

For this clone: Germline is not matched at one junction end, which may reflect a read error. The CDR3 protein is CASSLRGGTALHF. The CDR3 DNA follows: TGTGCCAGCAGCCTACGAGGTGGCACGGCCCTGCACTTC. The chain uses TRBV7-9 and TRBJ2-7, with D hard to call. CDR3 size: 13 residues. Germline CDR1 reads SEHNR; CDR2 reads FQNEAQ (reference sequence).

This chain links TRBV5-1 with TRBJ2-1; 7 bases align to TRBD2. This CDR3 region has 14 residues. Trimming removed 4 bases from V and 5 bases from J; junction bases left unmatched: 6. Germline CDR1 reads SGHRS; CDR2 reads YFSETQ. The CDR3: CASSGAGIDNEQFF. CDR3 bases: TGCGCCAGCAGCGGAGCGGGAATCGACAATGAGCAGTTCTTC.

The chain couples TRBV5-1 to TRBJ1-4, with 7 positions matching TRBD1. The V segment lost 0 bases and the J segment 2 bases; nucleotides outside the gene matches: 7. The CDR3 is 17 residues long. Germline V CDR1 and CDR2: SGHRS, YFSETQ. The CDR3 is CASSLEARGYTNEKLFF. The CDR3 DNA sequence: TGCGCCAGCAGCTTGGAGGCCAGGGGGTACACTAATGAAAAACTGTTTTTT.

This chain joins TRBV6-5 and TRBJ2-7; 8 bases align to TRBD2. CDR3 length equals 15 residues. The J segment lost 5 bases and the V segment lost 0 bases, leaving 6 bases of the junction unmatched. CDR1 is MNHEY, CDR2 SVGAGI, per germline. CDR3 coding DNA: TGTGCCAGCAGTTACTCCTTTCTGCGGGAGGACGAGCAGTACTTC. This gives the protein CASSYSFLREDEQYF.

The CDR3 DNA reads as TGTGCCATCAGTGCGGACAGGGGGACTTACAATGAGCAGTTCTTC. Its protein is CAISADRGTYNEQFF. The rearrangement links TRBV10-3 to TRBJ2-1; 10 nucleotides agree with TRBD1. The CDR3 length is 15 residues. Losses at the gene ends were 4 bases for V and 4 bases for J; bases not matched to a gene: 4. Germline V gene sequence: CDR1 ENHRY, CDR2 SYGVKD.

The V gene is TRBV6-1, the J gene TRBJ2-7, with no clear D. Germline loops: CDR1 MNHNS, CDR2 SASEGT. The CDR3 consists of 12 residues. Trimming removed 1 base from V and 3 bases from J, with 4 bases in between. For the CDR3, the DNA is TGTGCCAGCAGTGAAGGTAACTACGAGCAGTACTTC. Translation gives CASSEGNYEQYF.